Here is one T cell receptor (beta chain) with its context. Methods used by the authors: Amplified reference gene primers provided the basis for estimating nucleated cell counts. Clones were read by immunoSEQ multiplex PCR, and TCRdb kept only the in-frame ones, dropping some. V and J calls and clone size are those listed in that table; D and trimming were worked out from the DNA. This table has a few hundred thousand clones, 80% to 85% appearing once. Germline V lookup: CDR1 KGHSH, CDR2 LQKENI. Trimming took 6 bases from V and 0 from J; bases not matched to a gene: 7. This CDR3 contains 16 residues. This sample was taken from a study of blood T cell repertoires in COVID-19. The wider study: The United States, Italy and Spain were the sources of the acute and convalescent COVID-19 samples.

This sequence joins TRBV18 and TRBJ1-4; 7 bases fit TRBD1. The source material was peripheral blood. This clonotype originated in a woman aged 80 or older with active or convalescent COVID-19. The CDR3 DNA follows: TGTGCCAGCTCTCCGGGACAGTCTGCAACTAATGAAAAACTGTTTTTT. This translates into CASSPGQSATNEKLFF.